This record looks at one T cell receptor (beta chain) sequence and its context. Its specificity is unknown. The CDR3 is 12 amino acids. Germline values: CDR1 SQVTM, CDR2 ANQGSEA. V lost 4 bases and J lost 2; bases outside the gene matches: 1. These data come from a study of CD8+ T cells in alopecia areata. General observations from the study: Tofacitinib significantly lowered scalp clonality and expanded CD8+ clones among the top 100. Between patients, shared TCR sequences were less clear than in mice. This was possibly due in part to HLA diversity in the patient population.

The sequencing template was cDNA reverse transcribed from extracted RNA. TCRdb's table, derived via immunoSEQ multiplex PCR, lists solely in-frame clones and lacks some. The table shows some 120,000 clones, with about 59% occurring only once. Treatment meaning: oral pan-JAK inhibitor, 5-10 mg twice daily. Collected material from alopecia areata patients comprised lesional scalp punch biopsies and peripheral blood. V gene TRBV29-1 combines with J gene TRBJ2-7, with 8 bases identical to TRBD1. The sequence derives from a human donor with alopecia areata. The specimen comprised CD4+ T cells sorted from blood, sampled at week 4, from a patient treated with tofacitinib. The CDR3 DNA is TGCAGCGTTGCACAGGGGGCCTACGAGCAGTACTTC. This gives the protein CSVAQGAYEQYF.